One and the same sample provided the 30 T cell receptor beta chains below, sequenced in a study of blood T cell repertoires in COVID-19. Profiling relied on immunoSEQ multiplex PCR, and the TCRdb table lists in-frame clones only, not all of them. The table includes approximately 200,000 clones, roughly 85% detected once. Sequencing input: peripheral blood. Receptors originate from a human donor with active or convalescent COVID-19. The donor label of this sample is uncertain.

CDR3 sequence: CASSKTGLPANIQYF. CDR3 in DNA: TGTGCCAGTAGCAAGACAGGCCTCCCAGCAAACATTCAGTACTTC. The chain links TRBV19 to TRBJ2-4, with a possible D match to TRBD1 (6 bases). The ends were cut back, 6 bases at V and 6 bases at J, with 18 bases in the middle. The germline gives CDR1 LNHDA, CDR2 SQIVND (reference sequence). This CDR3 region has 15 residues.

On this clone: At one end, the junction sequence differs from germline, possibly due to a read error. The CDR3, as DNA: TGTGCTAGCAGCACCCGACTAGCGGGATCCACCGGGGAGCTGTTTTTT. It translates to CASSTRLAGSTGELFF. The chain is built from TRBV7-7 and TRBJ2-2, with TRBD2 matching over 11 bases. The CDR3 contains 16 residues. From germline, CDR1 is SSHAT and CDR2 FNYEAQ (reference sequence).

This clone has just one count. The CDR3 loop is CSASLEQGVTYEQYF. The CDR3 DNA follows: TGCAGTGCTAGTCTAGAACAGGGCGTTACCTACGAGCAGTACTTC. The V gene is TRBV20-1, the J gene TRBJ2-7; tentatively, D is TRBD1 (6 bases). The CDR3 length is 15 residues. Germline CDR1 is DFQATT and CDR2 is SNEGSKA (reference sequence). V lost 3 bases, J lost 2 bases, and 17 bases lay in between.

The chain joins TRBV7-6 to TRBJ2-2; tentative D call: TRBD2 (5 bases). The CDR3 extends over 16 amino acids. Germline V gives CDR1 SGHVS, CDR2 FNYEAQ. V dropped 2 bases and J dropped 2 bases, with 12 bases sitting between them. CDR3 coding DNA: TGTGCCAGCAGCTTATCGGCGGGCCCCAACACCGGGGAGCTGTTTTTT. Encoded protein: CASSLSAGPNTGELFF. The entire variable domain, with the rest obtained from reference TRBV7-6 and TRBJ2-2, is as follows: GAGVSQSPRYKVTKRGQDVALRCDPISGHVSLYWYRQALGQGPEFLTYFNYEAQQDKSGLPNDRFSAERPEGSISTLTIQRTEQRDSAMYRCASSLSAGPNTGELFFGEGSRLTVL.

Note on this clone: Other DNA sequences in the same sample also yield this CDR3. The J gene is TRBJ1-1, the V gene TRBV18; D unclear. V gave up 2 bases and J gave up 2 bases, with 6 bases separating them. Germline V gene lookup returns CDR1 KGHSH and CDR2 LQKENI. The CDR3 has 13 residues. CDR3 sequence (DNA): TGTGCCAGCTCACCATCTGTCAACACTGAAGCTTTCTTT. The encoded protein is CASSPSVNTEAFF.

V usage is TRBV29-1 and J usage is TRBJ2-5; 13 bases map to TRBD2. The V gene's germline CDR1 is SQVTM and CDR2 ANQGSEA. The CDR3 runs 14 residues. The junction had 9 bases not matched to a gene; V was cut back by 6 bases and J by 8 bases. The CDR3, as DNA: TGCAGCGTCGCAGGGACTAGCGGGGCAGGAACCCAGTACTTC. This translates into CSVAGTSGAGTQYF.

The CDR3 DNA reads TGCGCCAGCAGCTTCGACAGGGAAGCTAATTCACCCCTCCACTTT. Translation gives CASSFDREANSPLHF. V is TRBV4-3 and J is TRBJ1-6, with TRBD1 identical over 7 bases. V trimming: 5 bases; J trimming: 6 bases; junction bases outside the gene matches: 7. Germline-derived CDR1 and CDR2 are LGHNA and YSLEER. This CDR3 region has 15 residues.

The genes are TRBV5-4 and TRBJ1-2, with D possibly matching TRBD1 (5 bases). The germline gives CDR1 SGHNT, CDR2 YYREEE (reference sequence). There are 13 residues in the CDR3. V lost 6 bases and J 7 bases, leaving 16 bases between the germline ends. In nucleotides, the CDR3 is TGTGCCAGCACCCTTAATGGGAGGGGTGGCTACACCTTC. Translated: CASTLNGRGGYTF.

The rearrangement uses TRBV6-5 and TRBJ2-1; D might be TRBD1 (6 bases). Germline CDR1 is MNHEY and CDR2 is SVGAGI. The CDR3 contains 16 residues. V was clipped by 0 bases and J by 6 bases, with 15 bases between them. The DNA of the CDR3 is TGTGCCAGCAGTTACTCGAGTAAGGGGGTAGGCAATGAGCAGTTCTTC. The encoded protein is CASSYSSKGVGNEQFF.

In its sample, this clone was seen once. The chain carries TRBV3-1 (or the pseudogene TRBV3-2) and TRBJ2-2; possibly TRBD2 for D (6 bases). V lost 1 base and J 2 bases, leaving 14 bases between the germline ends. Germline-derived CDR1 and CDR2 are LGHDT and YNNKEL (reference sequence). The CDR3 spans 17 residues. Here the CDR3 reads CASSQVSGTFNTGELFF. The CDR3 DNA follows: TGTGCCAGCAGCCAAGTGTCAGGGACTTTTAACACCGGGGAGCTGTTTTTT.

The chain combines TRBV19 with TRBJ1-4; D unclear. CDR1 is LNHDA and CDR2 is SQIVND in the germline V gene (reference sequence). Trimming took off 7 bases at V and 2 bases at J, with 11 bases between the two ends. The CDR3 spans 14 residues. The DNA for the CDR3 is TGTGCCAGTACACCGGGAGGCACTAATGAAAAACTGTTTTTT. It yields the protein CASTPGGTNEKLFF.

V usage is TRBV7-6 and J usage is TRBJ2-1; TRBD2 matches 11 bases. Trimming at V came to 4 bases and at J to 8 bases, leaving 7 bases not matched to a gene. CDR1 is SGHVS and CDR2 is FNYEAQ in the germline V gene. The CDR3 is made up of 15 amino acids. The CDR3 loop reads CASSSEGSGGDEQFF. CDR3 in DNA: TGTGCCAGCAGCTCGGAGGGTAGCGGGGGGGATGAGCAGTTCTTC.

This chain links TRBV7-2 with TRBJ2-2, with 13 nucleotides matching TRBD2. CDR3 length: 15 residues. V shed 5 bases, J shed 4 bases, and the junction held 1 base outside the gene matches. Germline V CDR1 and CDR2: SGHTA, FQGNSA. CDR3 sequence (DNA): TGTGCCAGCAGCGGACTAGCGGGGGCCACCGGGGAGCTGTTTTTT. This sequence encodes CASSGLAGATGELFF.

The rearrangement uses TRBV19 and TRBJ1-1; D may be TRBD1 (6 bases). V was clipped by 3 bases and J by 3 bases, with 8 bases between them. CDR3 length: 13 amino acids. The germline gives CDR1 LNHDA, CDR2 SQIVND (reference sequence). CDR3 DNA sequence: TGTGCCAGTAGTATGAAGGGGGACACTGAAGCTTTCTTT. Translated: CASSMKGDTEAFF.

This clone was seen only once. The chain joins TRBV5-6 to TRBJ1-3; TRBD1 aligns across 9 bases. The V and J ends lost 7 bases and 4 bases, in that order; junction bases with no gene match: 6. Germline assignment: CDR1 SGHDT and CDR2 YYEEEE. The CDR3 sequence is 14 residues long. The CDR3 bases are TGTGCCAGCGAGGGGACAGGGACAGGAAACACCATATATTTT. This translates into CASEGTGTGNTIYF.

The chain carries TRBV6-1 and TRBJ1-6; possibly TRBD1 for D (5 bases). With 1 base removed from V and 6 bases from J, the gap between germline ends came to 13 bases. This CDR3 contains 16 residues. Looked up from germline, CDR1 is MNHNS and CDR2 is SASEGT. CDR3 residues: CASSEVPPGGNSPLHF. The CDR3 bases are TGTGCCAGCAGTGAAGTCCCCCCGGGGGGTAATTCACCCCTCCACTTT.

This clone occurred once. The chain uses TRBV3-1 (or the pseudogene TRBV3-2) and TRBJ2-3; D possibly corresponds to TRBD1 (6 bases). CDR1 LGHDT and CDR2 YNNKEL come from the germline V gene (reference sequence). This CDR3 contains 14 residues. V dropped 6 bases and J dropped 0 bases, with 10 bases sitting between them. The DNA of the CDR3 is TGTGCCAGCAGACAGGGTTCTAGCACAGATACGCAGTATTTT. Its protein is CASRQGSSTDTQYF.

The V and J genes are TRBV6-4 and TRBJ1-6; D unresolved. With 6 bases removed from V and 2 bases from J, the gap between germline ends came to 11 bases. The CDR3 is 15 residues long. The germline CDR1 and CDR2 sequences are MRHNA and SNTAGT. The CDR3 sequence: CASSLNRPYNSPLHF. The CDR3 nucleotides read TGTGCCAGCAGCCTTAACAGACCCTATAATTCACCCCTCCACTTT.

The V call is TRBV5-1, the J call TRBJ2-7; 7 bases match TRBD1. Germline V gene data show CDR1 as SGHRS and CDR2 as YFSETQ. The CDR3 consists of 15 residues. V shed 6 bases and J 2 bases; nucleotides not matched to a gene: 11. The CDR3 loop reads CASTIGGTGAYEQYF. The CDR3, as DNA: TGCGCCAGCACAATTGGGGGAACAGGGGCCTACGAGCAGTACTTC. The complete variable domain, with remaining parts taken from reference TRBV5-1 and TRBJ2-7, reads KAGVTQTPRYLIKTRGQQVTLSCSPISGHRSVSWYQQTPGQGLQFLFEYFSETQRNKGNFPGRFSGRQFSNSRSEMNVSTLELGDSALYLCASTIGGTGAYEQYFGPGTRLTVT.

Comments on this clone: Other DNA sequences within the sample encode an identical CDR3. The chain combines TRBV15 with TRBJ1-1, with D possibly being TRBD1 (6 bases). This CDR3 spans 15 amino acids. Trimming left V 1 base short and J 4 bases short, with 13 bases between. Looked up from germline, CDR1 is LNHNV and CDR2 is YYDKDF (reference sequence). Here the CDR3 DNA reads TGTGCCACCAGCAGAGGCGGCAGGGGTGGCACTGAAGCTTTCTTT. As protein: CATSRGGRGGTEAFF. The full variable domain, rest sourced from reference TRBV15 and TRBJ1-1, is DAMVIQNPRYQVTQFGKPVTLSCSQTLNHNVMYWYQQKSSQAPKLLFHYYDKDFNNEADTPDNFQSRRPNTSFCFLDIRSPGLGDTAMYLCATSRGGRGGTEAFFGQGTRLTVV.

This chain connects TRBV7-3 to TRBJ2-3, with 11 bases aligning to TRBD1. CDR3 size: 17 residues. The germline gives CDR1 SGHTA, CDR2 FQGTGA. V trimming: 5 bases; J trimming: 2 bases; junction bases outside the gene matches: 9. The CDR3 reads CASSRRTGGINTDTQYF. DNA for the CDR3: TGTGCCAGCAGCCGGCGGACAGGGGGCATCAACACAGATACGCAGTATTTT.

This clone was observed a single time. J is TRBJ1-3 and V is TRBV6-5; D remains ambiguous. The CDR3 runs 15 residues. Trimming took 8 bases from V and 3 from J, leaving 17 bases between them. Germline lookup yields CDR1 MNHEY and CDR2 SVGAGI. The CDR3 is CASARTGSIGNTIYF. CDR3 nucleotide sequence: TGTGCCAGCGCTAGGACGGGGAGCATTGGAAACACCATATATTTT.

The chain has TRBV14 and TRBJ2-1; no clear D gene. The CDR3 length is 12 residues. Germline CDR1 and CDR2: SGHDN and FVKESK. Trimming pared 5 bases from V and 8 bases from J, leaving 10 bases between. Here the CDR3 DNA reads TGTGCCAGCAGCTTGGTCGGGTATGAGCAGTTCTTC. Residues: CASSLVGYEQFF.

The V and J genes are TRBV6-5 and TRBJ1-5; D ambiguous. Trimming pared 6 bases from V and 6 bases from J, leaving 12 bases between. The germline V gene encodes CDR1 MNHEY and CDR2 SVGAGI. The CDR3 is 13 residues long. Here the CDR3 reads CASSPRDFQPQHF. CDR3 sequence (DNA): TGTGCCAGCAGCCCCCGGGATTTTCAGCCCCAGCATTTT.

The V and J genes are TRBV2 and TRBJ2-1, with D possibly being TRBD1 (6 bases). The V gene lost 6 bases and the J gene lost 9 bases, with 21 bases spanning the gap. The CDR3 sequence is 15 residues long. CDR1 is SNHLY and CDR2 is FYNNEI in the germline V gene. The chain's CDR3 is CASRWVGTNIPEQFF. As DNA, the CDR3 is TGTGCCAGCAGATGGGTGGGGACAAACATACCTGAGCAGTTCTTC.

The chain recombines TRBV4-1 with TRBJ1-2; 9 nucleotides match TRBD1. Germline CDR1 is MGHRA and CDR2 is YSYEKL. This CDR3 is built from 13 residues. J gave up 6 bases and V 1 base, and 0 bases lay outside the gene matches. The CDR3 protein is CASSQGQGDGYTF. The CDR3 DNA reads as TGCGCCAGCAGCCAAGGACAGGGGGATGGCTACACCTTC.

The DNA of the CDR3 is TGTGCCAGCAGCCTGTGGGGCCGGACTAGCGGGGGGGGCACAGATACGCAGTATTTT. This gives the protein CASSLWGRTSGGGTDTQYF. The chain couples TRBV4-2 to TRBJ2-3; 15 nucleotides agree with TRBD2. Trimming took 4 bases from V and 1 from J; bases not matched to a gene: 9. The CDR3 is made up of 19 amino acids. Looked up from germline, CDR1 is LGHNA and CDR2 is YNFKEQ.

This rearrangement joins TRBV7-2 to TRBJ2-5; TRBD1 matches at 8 bases. Germline CDR1 and CDR2: SGHTA and FQGNSA. With V trimmed by 5 bases and J by 2 bases, 4 bases remained unmatched. This CDR3 comprises 14 residues. The CDR3 DNA follows: TGTGCCAGCAGCAAGGGACAGGAACAAGAGACCCAGTACTTC. Protein sequence: CASSKGQEQETQYF.

The rearrangement uses TRBV4-3 and TRBJ2-7; 9 bases line up with TRBD1. V gave up 4 bases and J gave up 2 bases; unmatched junction bases: 6. The CDR3 totals 15 residues. CDR1 and CDR2 from the germline V gene are LGHNA and YSLEER. The CDR3, as DNA: TGCGCCAGCAGCCCGACAGGGGGGCATCCCTACGAGCAGTACTTC. Encoded protein: CASSPTGGHPYEQYF.

This chain joins TRBV2 and TRBJ1-5; possible D gene TRBD1, 6 bases. V lost 4 bases and J lost 5, with 9 bases in between. The CDR3 totals 13 residues. Germline loops: CDR1 SNHLY, CDR2 FYNNEI. The CDR3 protein is CASSVGGDQPQHF. The DNA for the CDR3 is TGTGCCAGCAGTGTAGGGGGGGATCAGCCCCAGCATTTT.